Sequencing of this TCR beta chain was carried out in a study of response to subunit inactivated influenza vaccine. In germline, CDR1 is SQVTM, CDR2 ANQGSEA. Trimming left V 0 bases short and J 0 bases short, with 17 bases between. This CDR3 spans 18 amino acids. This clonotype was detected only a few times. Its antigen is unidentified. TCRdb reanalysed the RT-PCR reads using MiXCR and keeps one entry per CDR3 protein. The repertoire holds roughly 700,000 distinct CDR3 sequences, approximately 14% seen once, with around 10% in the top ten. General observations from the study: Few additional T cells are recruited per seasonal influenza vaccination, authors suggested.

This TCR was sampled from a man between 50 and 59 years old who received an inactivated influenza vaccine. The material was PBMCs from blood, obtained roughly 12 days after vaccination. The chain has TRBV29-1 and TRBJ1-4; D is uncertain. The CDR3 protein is CSVEEVKERLATNEKLFF. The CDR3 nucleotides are TGCAGCGTTGAAGAGGTGAAGGAACGCCTAGCAACTAATGAAAAACTGTTTTTT.